Detailed here is one TCR beta chain. Its antigen is still unknown. Other nucleotide sequences in the sample specify the same CDR3. The data belong to a study of cytomegalovirus exposure and HLA in healthy donors. Points from the study as a whole: Most CMV-associated TCR beta chains appeared HLA-restricted in a later analysis. The study designated 150 or so TCR beta chains cytomegalovirus-associated.

The CDR3 runs 12 residues. Deletions cut 4 bases from V and 5 bases from J, with 8 bases between. The germline gives CDR1 MNHEY, CDR2 SVGAGI. The PCR made use of 60 Vbeta and 13 Jbeta primers. Here immunoSEQ multiplex PCR was the method, and the copy in TCRdb shows in-frame clones only, minus some. Counted here are 120,000 to 150,000 clones, roughly 80% occurring once; the ten biggest clones make up around 1.3%. The sample comprised PBMCs. The origin of this receptor is a female donor in good health and CMV-seronegative. This sequence joins TRBV6-5 and TRBJ1-2; weak D call: TRBD1 (5 bases). For the CDR3, the DNA is TGTGCCAGCAGTTCCGGGGGGTATGGCTACACCTTC. It yields the protein CASSSGGYGYTF.